Listed here are 21 T cell receptor beta chains from one sample, sequenced in a study of shared clonotypes between healthy human individuals (dated by TCRdb to 2019 to 2021). Libraries were constructed by the immunoSEQ multiplex PCR assay. This immuneACCESS table, as held by TCRdb, lists in-frame sequences with V and J called but not all clones. Of the missing ones, under half trace to an unresolved V gene in checked studies; the others have no known cause. The sample table shows hundreds of thousands of clones, and around 72% are seen once. The biggest ten clones account for about 1.7% of the sample. Sequenced material: memory CD4+ T cells sorted from blood. The intended sense of this specimen's cell subset or site label: CD45RA-negative fraction. Receptors were obtained from a woman aged 30 to 39 in good health.

Worth noting for this clone: Additional DNA sequences in this sample encode the identical CDR3. This chain joins TRBV20-1 and TRBJ1-5, with D unclear. From germline, CDR1 is DFQATT and CDR2 SNEGSKA (reference sequence). The V end was cut by 6 bases, the J end by 5 bases, with 8 bases between. CDR3 length equals 11 residues. This chain's CDR3 is CSAGGHQPQHF. The CDR3 nucleotides are TGCAGTGCGGGAGGGCATCAGCCCCAGCATTTT.

This chain links TRBV7-9 with TRBJ2-7; D tentatively fits TRBD1 or TRBD2 (6 bases each). The CDR3 covers 12 residues. From germline, CDR1 is SEHNR and CDR2 FQNEAQ (reference sequence). V dropped 8 bases and J dropped 4 bases, with 12 bases sitting between them. The CDR3 spells CASGQGTYEQYF. CDR3 DNA sequence: TGTGCCAGCGGTCAGGGGACTTACGAGCAGTACTTC.

Turning to this clone: Other DNA variants within this sample encode the same CDR3. This chain uses TRBV5-4 with TRBJ2-5; maybe TRBD2 (5 bases). Per the germline V gene, CDR1 is SGHNT and CDR2 is YYREEE (reference sequence). Trimming removed 0 bases from V and 3 bases from J, with 6 bases in between. The CDR3 sequence is 13 residues long. CDR3: CASSLGGEETQYF. In DNA, the CDR3 is TGTGCCAGCAGCTTGGGGGGAGAAGAGACCCAGTACTTC.

The rearrangement joins TRBV11-2 to TRBJ2-5; tentatively, D is TRBD1 (5 bases). Per the germline V gene, CDR1 is SGHAT and CDR2 is FQNNGV. This CDR3 comprises 13 residues. Trimming took 0 bases from V and 9 from J, leaving 11 bases between them. The CDR3 spells CASSLDPGQSQYF. CDR3 nucleotides: TGTGCCAGCAGCTTAGATCCAGGGCAGTCCCAGTACTTC. The variable domain in full, with the rest retrieved from reference TRBV11-2 and TRBJ2-5, is EAGVAQSPRYKIIEKRQSVAFWCNPISGHATLYWYQQILGQGPKLLIQFQNNGVVDDSQLPKDRFSAERLKGVDSTLKIQPAKLEDSAVYLCASSLDPGQSQYFGPGTRLLVL.

This clone was observed a few times. This chain connects TRBV29-1 to TRBJ2-2, with D tentatively TRBD2 (5 bases). The CDR3 runs 13 residues. Germline-derived CDR1 and CDR2 are SQVTM and ANQGSEA. V was cut by 6 bases and J by 3 bases, with 11 bases left in between. In DNA form, the CDR3 reads TGCAGCGTGGATACTAGTTACACCGGGGAGCTGTTTTTT. It codes for CSVDTSYTGELFF.

This chain connects TRBV19 to TRBJ1-3; tentatively, D is TRBD1 (6 bases). Looked up from germline, CDR1 is LNHDA and CDR2 is SQIVND (reference sequence). The CDR3 runs to 15 residues. Trimming left V 6 bases short and J 0 bases short, with 12 bases between. This chain's CDR3 is CASRKGHNSGNTIYF. CDR3 coding DNA: TGTGCCAGTAGAAAGGGACATAACTCTGGAAACACCATATATTTT.

This clone was recorded a few times. The chain links TRBV7-8 to TRBJ2-7, with TRBD2 matching over 7 bases. Trimming cost V 0 bases and J 6 bases; bases outside gene matches: 2. CDR1 is SGHVS and CDR2 is FQNEAQ in the germline V gene. The CDR3 runs 13 residues. CDR3 coding DNA: TGTGCCAGCAGCTTAGCGTCGGGGGGCGAGCAGTACTTC. As protein: CASSLASGGEQYF.

The V and J genes are TRBV13 and TRBJ2-2, with TRBD1 as a possible D gene (5 bases). This CDR3 comprises 15 residues. Germline CDR1 is PRHDT and CDR2 is FYEKMQ (reference sequence). V was cut by 6 bases and J by 7 bases, with 18 bases left in between. CDR3 coding DNA: TGTGCCAGCAGGGTACTGGGGCTCCGAGTCGGGGAGCTGTTTTTT. This codes for CASRVLGLRVGELFF.

The genes are TRBV6-1 and TRBJ2-3; no clear D. CDR1 is MNHNS and CDR2 is SASEGT in the germline V gene. Trimming removed 2 bases at V and 4 bases at J, with 7 bases between. The CDR3 runs to 13 residues. The chain's CDR3 is CASSERRADTQYF. The CDR3 DNA sequence: TGTGCCAGCAGTGAAAGAAGAGCAGATACGCAGTATTTT.

This chain connects TRBV19 to TRBJ1-1; 9 nucleotides line up with TRBD1. This CDR3 spans 16 amino acids. With V trimmed by 4 bases and J by 8 bases, 14 bases remained unmatched. CDR1 is LNHDA and CDR2 is SQIVND in the germline V gene (reference sequence). Here the CDR3 reads CASSTSPGQGGGEAFF. As DNA, the CDR3 is TGTGCCAGTAGTACCTCTCCGGGACAGGGAGGAGGCGAAGCTTTCTTT.

This chain connects TRBV9 to TRBJ2-3, with 13 bases matching TRBD2. CDR1 is SGDLS, CDR2 YYNGEE, per germline. The junction had 6 bases not matched to a gene; V was cut back by 3 bases and J by 5 bases. CDR3 length equals 16 residues. CDR3 sequence reads: CASSAGLAGVGDTQYF. The CDR3 region has the DNA TGTGCCAGCAGCGCCGGACTAGCGGGAGTCGGAGATACGCAGTATTTT.

This chain links TRBV11-2 with TRBJ2-2, with D uncertain. CDR3 length: 13 residues. Germline V CDR1 and CDR2: SGHAT, FQNNGV. The V end lost 2 bases, the J end lost 2 bases, and 3 bases lay between the germline ends. The CDR3 loop is CASSLTNTGELFF. The CDR3 nucleotides are TGTGCCAGCAGCTTAACAAACACCGGGGAGCTGTTTTTT.

This clone was observed once. V and J are TRBV7-9 and TRBJ2-5; 7 bases match TRBD2. Germline V CDR1 and CDR2: SEHNR, FQNEAQ (reference sequence). V lost 4 bases and J lost 5; bases outside the gene matches: 7. CDR3 length: 14 amino acids. The CDR3 nucleotides read TGTGCCAGCAGCTCCGGGACTATGAGGGAGACCCAGTACTTC. Its protein product is CASSSGTMRETQYF.

This clone appeared a few times. Other DNA sequences of this sample code for an identical CDR3. This chain joins TRBV5-1 and TRBJ1-4; D not resolved. CDR3 length: 15 amino acids. V dropped 0 bases and J dropped 0 bases, with 6 bases sitting between them. Germline V gives CDR1 SGHRS, CDR2 YFSETQ. DNA for the CDR3: TGCGCCAGCAGCTTGGGCGGAGCAACTAATGAAAAACTGTTTTTT. It translates to CASSLGGATNEKLFF.

The chain combines TRBV11-2 with TRBJ1-3; a possible D gene is TRBD1 (6 bases). V dropped 2 bases and J dropped 0 bases, with 17 bases sitting between them. In germline, CDR1 is SGHAT, CDR2 FQNNGV. The CDR3 consists of 18 residues. CDR3 region: CASSLTGTPDRSGNTIYF. CDR3 sequence (DNA): TGTGCCAGCAGCTTAACAGGGACACCAGATCGCTCTGGAAACACCATATATTTT. Full variable domain (outside the CDR3, taken from reference TRBV11-2 and TRBJ1-3): EAGVAQSPRYKIIEKRQSVAFWCNPISGHATLYWYQQILGQGPKLLIQFQNNGVVDDSQLPKDRFSAERLKGVDSTLKIQPAKLEDSAVYLCASSLTGTPDRSGNTIYFGEGSWLTVV.

This chain links TRBV18 with TRBJ2-1; D not resolved. CDR1 and CDR2 (germline): KGHSH, LQKENI. Trimming shortened V by 3 bases and J by 4 bases, and 13 bases separated the two germline ends. The CDR3 extends over 15 amino acids. CDR3 nucleotides: TGTGCCAGCTCACCGACGGATGGTTCTTACAATGAGCAGTTCTTC. It yields the protein CASSPTDGSYNEQFF.

This chain uses TRBV19 with TRBJ2-7; 11 positions agree with TRBD2. The junction had 6 bases not matched to a gene; V was cut back by 5 bases and J by 3 bases. The germline V gene encodes CDR1 LNHDA and CDR2 SQIVND (reference sequence). CDR3 length: 15 amino acids. CDR3 in amino acids: CASSFGLAGDYEQYF. CDR3 sequence (DNA): TGTGCCAGTAGTTTCGGACTAGCGGGTGACTACGAGCAGTACTTC.

In its sample, this clone was seen a few times. The gene calls are TRBV29-1 and TRBJ2-7, with D unclear. Germline loops: CDR1 SQVTM, CDR2 ANQGSEA. The CDR3 is 16 amino acids. V gave up 4 bases and J gave up 0 bases, with 19 bases separating them. CDR3 bases: TGCAGCGTTGTCCCAGGCACTACGCAGAGCTCCTACGAGCAGTACTTC. Its protein product is CSVVPGTTQSSYEQYF.

Only one count was recorded for this clone. The chain recombines TRBV2 with TRBJ2-1, with D tentatively TRBD2 (6 bases). This CDR3 has 14 residues. In germline, CDR1 is SNHLY, CDR2 FYNNEI. V was clipped by 5 bases and J by 2 bases, with 10 bases between them. The CDR3 loop is CASSKGLAYNEQFF. DNA of the CDR3: TGTGCCAGCAGTAAGGGACTGGCCTACAATGAGCAGTTCTTC.

In its sample, this clone was seen a few times. This sequence joins TRBV7-2 and TRBJ1-1; TRBD1 is a possible D gene (5 bases). Germline CDR1 is SGHTA and CDR2 is FQGNSA. The CDR3 runs 13 residues. The V end was cut by 8 bases, the J end by 2 bases, with 12 bases between. This chain's CDR3 is CASSGGRNTEAFF. Written as DNA, the CDR3 is TGTGCCAGCTCTGGGGGACGTAACACTGAAGCTTTCTTT.

Notes on this clone: The sample contains more than one DNA sequence encoding this CDR3. The chain is built from TRBV30 and TRBJ1-5; 9 nucleotides agree with TRBD1. CDR3 size: 14 residues. Germline V gene lookup returns CDR1 GTSNPN and CDR2 SVGIG (reference sequence). J gave up 5 bases and V 3 bases, and 5 bases lay outside the gene matches. CDR3 DNA: TGTGCCTGGAGCCCCGGACAGGGGTATCAGCCCCAGCATTTT. Its translation: CAWSPGQGYQPQHF. Full variable domain (outside the CDR3, taken from reference TRBV30 and TRBJ1-5): SQTIHQWPATLVQPVGSPLSLECTVEGTSNPNLYWYRQAAGRGLQLLFYSVGIGQISSEVPQNLSASRPQDRQFILSSKKLLLSDSGFYLCAWSPGQGYQPQHFGDGTRLSIL.